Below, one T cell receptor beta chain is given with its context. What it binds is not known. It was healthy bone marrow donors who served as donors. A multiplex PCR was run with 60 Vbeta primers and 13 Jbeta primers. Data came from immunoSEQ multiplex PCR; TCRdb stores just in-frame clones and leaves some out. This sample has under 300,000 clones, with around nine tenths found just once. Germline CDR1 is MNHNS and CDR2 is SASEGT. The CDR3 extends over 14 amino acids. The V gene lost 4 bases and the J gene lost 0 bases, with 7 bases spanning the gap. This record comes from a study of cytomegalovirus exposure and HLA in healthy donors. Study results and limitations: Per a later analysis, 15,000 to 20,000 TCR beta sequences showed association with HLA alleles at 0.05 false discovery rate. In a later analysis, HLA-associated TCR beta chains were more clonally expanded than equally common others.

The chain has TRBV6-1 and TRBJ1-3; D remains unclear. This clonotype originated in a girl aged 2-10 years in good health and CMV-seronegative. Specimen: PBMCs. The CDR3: CASSVDNSGNTIYF. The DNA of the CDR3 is TGTGCCAGCAGTGTTGACAACTCTGGAAACACCATATATTTT.